One and the same sample provided the 29 T cell receptor beta chains below, sequenced in a study of blood T cell repertoires in COVID-19. Clones were sequenced by immunoSEQ multiplex PCR, and TCRdb holds only the in-frame ones, with some missing. The sample has about 240,000 clones; around 90% are singletons. The sequenced sample consisted of peripheral blood. The receptors originated from a man aged 60 to 75 who had recovered from COVID-19.

The rearrangement links TRBV11-1 to TRBJ2-3; perhaps TRBD2 as D (5 bases). The CDR3 is 14 residues long. Per the germline V gene, CDR1 is SGHAT and CDR2 is FQDESV (reference sequence). V was pared by 5 bases and J by 2 bases, with 11 bases between. CDR3: CASSLGLHTDTQYF. The CDR3 DNA is TGTGCCAGCAGCCTCGGACTTCACACAGATACGCAGTATTTT.

CDR3 protein: CASCKRGGTYNEQFF. CDR3 in DNA: TGTGCCAGTTGTAAGCGGGGGGGAACCTACAATGAGCAGTTCTTC. The V and J genes are TRBV19 and TRBJ2-1, with 10 nucleotides matching TRBD2. This CDR3 region has 15 residues. Germline V lookup: CDR1 LNHDA, CDR2 SQIVND (reference sequence). The V and J ends lost 8 bases and 2 bases, in that order; junction bases with no gene match: 6.

V and J are TRBV3-1 (or the pseudogene TRBV3-2) and TRBJ1-2; TRBD1 aligns across 11 bases. The V gene end was trimmed by 1 base and the J gene end by 6 bases; junction bases not matched to a gene: 4. CDR3 length: 15 amino acids. Germline V gives CDR1 LGHDT, CDR2 YNNKEL (reference sequence). The CDR3 spells CASSQGGQGVNGYTF. The DNA of the CDR3 is TGTGCCAGCAGCCAAGGGGGACAGGGGGTGAATGGCTACACCTTC.

The V gene is TRBV6-2 or TRBV6-3, the J gene TRBJ1-3; D not certain. Germline V gene lookup returns CDR1 MNHEY and CDR2 SVGEGT. V shed 2 bases and J shed 0 bases, with 8 bases lying between them. This CDR3 is built from 15 residues. CDR3 DNA sequence: TGTGCCAGCAGTTACGAGCCGAACTCTGGAAACACCATATATTTT. This encodes CASSYEPNSGNTIYF.

This clone appeared once. The chain combines TRBV4-2 with TRBJ2-3; possibly TRBD2 for D (5 bases). The CDR3 covers 13 residues. V shed 3 bases and J shed 3 bases, with 7 bases lying between them. CDR1 and CDR2 (germline): LGHNA, YNFKEQ. The CDR3 protein is CASSQRTTDTQYF. The CDR3 DNA reads TGTGCCAGCAGCCAGCGGACTACAGATACGCAGTATTTT.

J is TRBJ2-1 and V is TRBV29-1, with D perhaps TRBD1 (5 bases). The CDR3 is 14 amino acids. V gave up 7 bases and J gave up 2 bases, with 15 bases separating them. Germline CDR1 and CDR2: SQVTM and ANQGSEA. In DNA form, the CDR3 reads TGCAGCGCCCCTGGCAAGGGGACCTACAATGAGCAGTTCTTC. Translated, it gives CSAPGKGTYNEQFF.

The rearrangement links TRBV7-9 to TRBJ2-3, with 14 bases fitting TRBD2. The germline V gene has CDR1 SEHNR and CDR2 FQNEAQ (reference sequence). Unmatched junction bases numbered 5, after V lost 1 base and J lost 2 bases. The CDR3 has 18 residues. In DNA form, the CDR3 reads TGTGCCAGCAGCTTAGTGGTGACTAGCGGGGGGGCCACAGATACGCAGTATTTT. Protein sequence: CASSLVVTSGGATDTQYF.

The CDR3 sequence is CATSDLGTGGQETQYF. The CDR3 DNA follows: TGTGCCACCAGTGATTTAGGGACAGGGGGCCAAGAGACCCAGTACTTC. The chain links TRBV24-1 to TRBJ2-5; the match to TRBD1 covers 11 bases. V lost 1 base to trimming and J lost 1 base; unmatched junction nucleotides: 1. The CDR3 extends over 16 amino acids. In germline, CDR1 is KGHDR, CDR2 SFDVKD.

This chain connects TRBV7-9 to TRBJ2-3; no clear D gene. Germline lookup yields CDR1 SEHNR and CDR2 FQNEAQ (reference sequence). V shed 5 bases and J shed 6 bases, with 9 bases lying between them. The CDR3 runs 12 residues. DNA of the CDR3: TGTGCCAGCAGCCCCGCCAGGGATACGCAGTATTTT. This translates into CASSPARDTQYF.

The V gene is TRBV6-5, the J gene TRBJ1-3; D remains unclear. The CDR3 is 14 amino acids. CDR1 and CDR2 (germline): MNHEY, SVGAGI. V lost 6 bases, J lost 0 bases, and 9 bases lay in between. This CDR3 reads CASSVSLSGNTIYF. The CDR3 DNA sequence: TGTGCCAGCAGCGTGTCCCTCTCTGGAAACACCATATATTTT.

The chain has TRBV5-1 and TRBJ2-1; perhaps TRBD2 as D (6 bases). The CDR3 consists of 17 residues. Germline values: CDR1 SGHRS, CDR2 YFSETQ. Trimming took 2 bases from V and 0 from J, leaving 15 bases between them. CDR3 bases: TGCGCCAGCAGCTTAGTACCGAAGACTAGCTCCTACAATGAGCAGTTCTTC. Amino acids: CASSLVPKTSSYNEQFF.

The rearrangement joins TRBV6-5 to TRBJ2-7, with 12 bases lining up with TRBD1. The CDR3 has 14 residues. Germline V CDR1 and CDR2: MNHEY, SVGAGI. Trimming at V came to 8 bases and at J to 5 bases, leaving 7 bases not matched to a gene. This CDR3 reads CASGRDRGLHEQYF. In DNA form, the CDR3 reads TGTGCCAGCGGCCGGGACAGGGGGCTCCACGAGCAGTACTTC.

CDR3 in amino acids: CASSPLQGLAIGWETQYF. CDR3 bases: TGTGCCAGCAGCCCTCTACAGGGTTTGGCCATTGGGTGGGAGACCCAGTACTTC. V is TRBV7-9 and J is TRBJ2-5; a possible D gene is TRBD1 (6 bases). The CDR3 totals 18 residues. Deletions cut 5 bases from V and 5 bases from J, with 27 bases between. Germline loops: CDR1 SEHNR, CDR2 FQNEAQ (reference sequence).

The V call is TRBV24-1, the J call TRBJ2-1; 9 nucleotides align to TRBD1. CDR3 length: 15 amino acids. Germline V gene sequence: CDR1 KGHDR, CDR2 SFDVKD. Trimming removed 5 bases from V and 2 bases from J; junction bases left unmatched: 3. Here the CDR3 reads CATSGRQGAYNEQFF. The DNA for the CDR3 is TGTGCCACCAGTGGGAGACAGGGGGCCTACAATGAGCAGTTCTTC.

Notes on this clone: Other DNA sequences in this specimen translate into the identical CDR3. This chain joins TRBV11-3 and TRBJ2-2, with D perhaps matching TRBD2 (5 bases). CDR1 and CDR2 from the germline V gene are SGHNT and YENEEA. The CDR3 extends over 16 amino acids. V gave up 0 bases and J gave up 0 bases, with 8 bases separating them. CDR3 loop: CASSLDGGSNTGELFF. The CDR3 coding sequence is TGTGCCAGCAGCTTAGACGGAGGCTCGAACACCGGGGAGCTGTTTTTT.

This sequence joins TRBV9 and TRBJ2-7; a possible D gene is TRBD2 (5 bases). The CDR3 sequence is 13 residues long. Trimming left V 4 bases short and J 6 bases short, with 14 bases between. Germline V gives CDR1 SGDLS, CDR2 YYNGEE. CDR3: CASSTSPAAEQYF. In nucleotides, the CDR3 is TGTGCCAGCAGCACGTCCCCAGCGGCCGAGCAGTACTTC.

This chain joins TRBV12-3 or TRBV12-4 and TRBJ2-1, with D unclear. The CDR3 is 13 residues long. V lost 5 bases to trimming and J lost 4 bases, with 9 bases between them. The CDR3, as DNA: TGTGCCAGCAGTAACTCCGGGTACAATGAGCAGTTCTTC. Its protein product is CASSNSGYNEQFF.

This chain connects TRBV5-1 to TRBJ1-4; possibly TRBD1 for D (6 bases). Per germline, CDR1 SGHRS and CDR2 YFSETQ. This CDR3 is 14 amino acids long. Trimming took off 5 bases at V and 3 bases at J, with 11 bases between the two ends. The CDR3 is CASRRGQSNEKLFF. CDR3 nucleotides: TGCGCCAGCAGAAGAGGACAGTCTAATGAAAAACTGTTTTTT.

The DNA of the CDR3 is TGTGCCAGCAGTTACTTCCAGGGCGTCGAAGGCTACACCTTC. It encodes CASSYFQGVEGYTF. The chain is built from TRBV6-2 or TRBV6-3 and TRBJ1-2, with TRBD1 as a possible D gene (5 bases). V lost 1 base, J lost 8 bases, and 14 bases lay in between. Germline V gives CDR1 MNHEY, CDR2 SVGEGT. The CDR3 length is 14 residues.

The chain has TRBV5-1 and TRBJ2-1, with a tentative D call TRBD1 (5 bases). Germline CDR1 reads SGHRS; CDR2 reads YFSETQ. The CDR3 runs 17 residues. Between the trimmed V and J ends, which lost 0 bases and 2 bases, there was a span of 15 bases. The CDR3 is CASSLGGSAGPYNEQFF. DNA for the CDR3: TGCGCCAGCAGCTTGGGGGGTTCGGCAGGGCCCTACAATGAGCAGTTCTTC.

The chain employs TRBV6-2 or TRBV6-3 and TRBJ1-2; 11 bases match TRBD1. V shed 5 bases and J 2 bases; nucleotides not matched to a gene: 4. Looked up from germline, CDR1 is MNHEY and CDR2 is SVGEGT. The CDR3 extends over 15 amino acids. The CDR3 region has the DNA TGTGCCAGCAGTGGAAGGACAGGGGGCAACTATGGCTACACCTTC. This codes for CASSGRTGGNYGYTF.

The chain joins TRBV6-2 or TRBV6-3 to TRBJ2-1; TRBD2 matches at 10 bases. The junction had 11 bases not matched to a gene; V was cut back by 6 bases and J by 6 bases. The CDR3 sequence is 16 residues long. Germline CDR1 reads MNHEY; CDR2 reads SVGEGT. CDR3 amino acids: CASSDPGLASTNEQFF. The CDR3 DNA reads TGTGCCAGCAGCGACCCGGGACTAGCGAGCACCAATGAGCAGTTCTTC.

J is TRBJ2-4 and V is TRBV30; TRBD1 agrees at 10 bases. There are 15 residues in the CDR3. Germline loops: CDR1 GTSNPN, CDR2 SVGIG (reference sequence). The V segment lost 2 bases and the J segment 11 bases; nucleotides outside the gene matches: 12. The DNA for the CDR3 is TGTGCCTGGAGTCCCGGACCGGACAGGGGGGCTTTTCAGTACTTC. It encodes CAWSPGPDRGAFQYF. The variable domain in full, with the rest retrieved from reference TRBV30 and TRBJ2-4, is SQTIHQWPATLVQPVGSPLSLECTVEGTSNPNLYWYRQAAGRGLQLLFYSVGIGQISSEVPQNLSASRPQDRQFILSSKKLLLSDSGFYLCAWSPGPDRGAFQYFGAGTRLSVL.

This rearrangement joins TRBV9 to TRBJ2-3, with 8 nucleotides matching TRBD2. V was clipped by 4 bases and J by 2 bases; unmatched bases: 9. The CDR3 has 16 amino acids. Germline CDR1 reads SGDLS; CDR2 reads YYNGEE. This CDR3 reads CASSPTRGAYTDTQYF. CDR3 DNA: TGTGCCAGCAGCCCTACGCGGGGGGCTTACACAGATACGCAGTATTTT.

V is TRBV5-6 and J is TRBJ1-5, with TRBD1 identical over 9 bases. There are 16 residues in the CDR3. The V gene's germline CDR1 is SGHDT and CDR2 YYEEEE. Germline trimming cut 0 bases from V and 4 bases from J; bases unmatched to any gene: 5. The CDR3 nucleotides are TGTGCCAGCAGCTTGGGGACAGGGGTTGGAAATCAGCCCCAGCATTTT. It translates to CASSLGTGVGNQPQHF.

The chain uses TRBV24-1 and TRBJ1-2, with D perhaps matching TRBD1 (5 bases). The CDR3 is 14 amino acids. Germline V gene lookup returns CDR1 KGHDR and CDR2 SFDVKD. The V and J ends lost 3 bases and 4 bases respectively, with 11 bases between them. The CDR3 sequence: CATSDQTESYGYTF. The DNA of the CDR3 is TGTGCCACCAGTGATCAGACAGAATCCTATGGCTACACCTTC.

The CDR3 DNA sequence: TGTGCCAGCTCACCCCAGGACGGGAGGGGCGAGCAGTACTTC. Translating gives CASSPQDGRGEQYF. The J gene is TRBJ2-7, the V gene TRBV18; 8 bases fit TRBD2. CDR3 size: 14 residues. The germline gives CDR1 KGHSH, CDR2 LQKENI. V was pared by 3 bases and J by 6 bases, with 7 bases of the junction left unmatched.

V usage is TRBV19 and J usage is TRBJ2-1; 11 bases map to TRBD2. V gave up 5 bases and J gave up 4 bases; unmatched junction bases: 4. This CDR3 spans 15 amino acids. Germline V gene sequence: CDR1 LNHDA, CDR2 SQIVND (reference sequence). CDR3: CASSPRTSGYNEQFF. As DNA, the CDR3 is TGTGCCAGTAGTCCTCGGACTAGCGGGTACAATGAGCAGTTCTTC.

V gene TRBV29-1 combines with J gene TRBJ2-3; D might be TRBD1 (6 bases). V gave up 7 bases and J gave up 5 bases, with 16 bases separating them. Germline V gene lookup returns CDR1 SQVTM and CDR2 ANQGSEA. CDR3 length equals 13 residues. The CDR3 DNA follows: TGCAGCGCTTCCACCAGGGGCAGAGATACGCAGTATTTT. Protein: CSASTRGRDTQYF.